This T cell receptor beta chain was identified in a study of T cell responses to AZD1222 COVID-19 vaccine. This table comes from immunoSEQ multiplex PCR, and its TCRdb copy is limited to in-frame clones, with some not included. This table holds 100,000 to 150,000 clones, about 90% found once. Here the sequenced sample was peripheral blood, taken on day 0 of AZD1222 vaccination. The sequence came from an adult in good health.

The DNA of the CDR3 is TGTGCCAGCGTATCCTCTCGTGGGACAACCTCTGGGGCCAACGTCCTGACTTTC. Translating gives CASVSSRGTTSGANVLTF. The chain employs TRBV3-1 (or the pseudogene TRBV3-2) and TRBJ2-6, with D perhaps TRBD1 (6 bases). The CDR3 loop spans 18 amino acids. V lost 8 bases and J lost 0, with 20 bases in between. Germline V gene data show CDR1 as LGHDT and CDR2 as YNNKEL (reference sequence).